The source of this T cell receptor (beta chain) is a study of T cells in Graves' hyperthyroidism and ophthalmopathy. Amplification targeted TCR beta CDR3 regions from RNA transcripts. First-round RT-PCR of the TCR CDR3 relied on the HTBI primer set. TCRdb called the multiplex PCR reads again in MiXCR, with one record for every CDR3 protein. The sample consists of about 610,000 distinct CDR3 sequences, 16% of them appearing once. This clonotype was seen repeatedly, ten times or more. Disease duration was under 3 months in the ophthalmopathy patients, who also had a Clinical Activity Score of at least 3 and a NOSPECS grade of at least 4. The J segment lost 10 bases and the V segment lost 1 base, leaving 6 bases of the junction unmatched. The germline V gene has CDR1 MDHEN and CDR2 SYDVKM. CDR3 length: 16 amino acids.

The material sequenced was blood. The chain recombines TRBV28 with TRBJ1-6, with 11 positions matching TRBD1. The clonotype comes from a woman between 35 and 50 years old with Graves' ophthalmopathy. The CDR3 spells CASSLSWDRGYSPLHF. CDR3 sequence (DNA): TGTGCCAGCAGTTTATCCTGGGACAGGGGGTACTCACCCCTCCACTTT.